This is a list of T cell receptor beta chains from one sample in a study of a mutant IDH1 vaccine in newly diagnosed glioma. No antigens are known for them. TCRdb keeps only in-frame clones here, not all; method: immunoSEQ multiplex PCR. This table has approximately 61,000 clones, over 70% appearing once. Sample: PBMCs, taken from a glioma patient whose treatment included an IDH1 peptide vaccine. These receptors were obtained from a man aged 45 to 65 with glioma. Both conserved end residues are part of each CDR3. The D gene is left open where the match is weak. Only part of the rows carry a size: once, few, many, or a class if the clone is expanded.

>TRBJ2-7|-|-|TRBV19
CATRRGFYEQYF
TGTGCCACCCGCAGGGGCTTCTACGAGCAGTACTTC
>TRBJ2-7|TRBD2|-|TRBV27
CASSFTTSGSRYEQYF
TGTGCCAGCAGTTTCACGACTAGCGGGAGTCGTTACGAGCAGTACTTC
>TRBJ1-1|-|-|TRBV27
CASSSNGYTEAFF
TGTGCCAGCAGTTCCAACGGATACACTGAAGCTTTCTTT
>TRBJ2-7|-|once|TRBV2
CANQGRDSGEQYF
TGTGCCAACCAGGGGCGGGATAGTGGCGAGCAGTACTTC
>TRBJ2-1|TRBD2|few|TRBV7-9
CASSLGTSGYEQFF
TGTGCCAGCAGCTTAGGGACTAGCGGATACGAGCAGTTCTTC
>TRBJ2-7|-|-|TRBV4-1
CASSLALSGAEQYF
TGCGCCAGCAGCCTGGCCCTTTCAGGGGCCGAGCAGTACTTC
>TRBJ1-2|-|-|TRBV15
CATSRAPGLEGQGYTF
TGTGCCACCAGCAGAGCACCGGGCCTAGAGGGTCAAGGCTACACCTTC
>TRBJ1-2|-|few|TRBV7-6
CASSLDETGGYGYTF
TGTGCCAGCAGCTTAGATGAGACAGGCGGGTATGGCTACACCTTC
>TRBJ2-7|TRBD2|-|TRBV9
CASSVDGTSATYEQYF
TGTGCCAGCAGCGTAGACGGGACTAGCGCCACCTACGAGCAGTACTTC
>TRBJ1-4|TRBD1|-|TRBV5-6
CASSLTTGGEKLFF
TGTGCCAGCAGCTTGACGACAGGGGGGGAAAAACTGTTTTTT
>TRBJ2-2|-|-|TRBV7-9
CASSLDGPTGELFF
TGTGCCAGCAGCTTAGACGGACCCACCGGGGAGCTGTTTTTT
>TRBJ2-5|-|-|TRBV15
CATSRPQETQYF
TGTGCCACCAGCAGGCCTCAAGAGACCCAGTACTTC
>TRBJ2-1|-|-|TRBV7-9
CASRPQRSFYNEQFF
TGTGCCAGCAGACCTCAGAGATCCTTCTACAATGAGCAGTTCTTC
>TRBJ1-5|-|few|TRBV28
CASSLSGFNQPQHF
TGTGCCAGCAGTTTGAGCGGGTTTAATCAGCCCCAGCATTTT
>TRBJ2-5|-|-|TRBV5-4
CASSLRTAGGETQYF
TGTGCCAGCAGCTTAAGGACGGCGGGTGGAGAGACCCAGTACTTC
>TRBJ1-5|-|-|TRBV28
CASSLEQPQHF
TGTGCCAGCAGTTTGGAACAGCCCCAGCATTTT
>TRBJ2-3|TRBD2|once|TRBV6-4
CASSRTSGRGSGGSDTQYF
TGTGCCAGCTCGAGGACTAGCGGGAGAGGTTCGGGTGGCTCAGATACGCAGTATTTT
>TRBJ1-6|-|-|TRBV10-3
CAISINPGAGDSPLHF
TGTGCCATCAGTATCAACCCGGGGGCTGGAGATTCACCCCTCCACTTT
>TRBJ1-6|-|-|TRBV6-5
CASSSRYNSPLHF
TGTGCCAGCAGTTCTCGATATAATTCACCCCTCCACTTT
>TRBJ2-1|TRBD1|once|TRBV29-1
CSAMGQGIREQFF
TGCAGCGCTATGGGACAGGGGATTAGGGAGCAGTTCTTC
>TRBJ2-3|-|-|TRBV5-1
CASSLQSTDTQYF
TGCGCCAGCAGCTTACAGAGCACAGATACGCAGTATTTT